The 5 T cell receptor beta chains below all came from one sample that was sequenced in a study of blood T cell repertoires in COVID-19 (TCRdb year 2020). Library preparation was by the immunoSEQ multiplex PCR assay. Drawn from immuneACCESS, this table holds only the in-frame rearrangements with V and J called that TCRdb kept. Clones are partly lost; checked studies trace under half to an unresolved V gene and leave the rest unexplained. The sample profile shows 180,000 or so clones; 80% to 90% of them were found once. The ten top clones hold 1.6% of the sample. Source material: peripheral blood. All receptors derive from a woman between 50 and 59 years old with acute or convalescent COVID-19.

This chain connects TRBV30 to TRBJ2-2; 14 bases fit TRBD2. This CDR3 comprises 18 residues. V was pared by 5 bases and J by 2 bases, with 10 bases of the junction left unmatched. Germline CDR1 and CDR2: GTSNPN and SVGIG (reference sequence). CDR3 amino acids: CAWSAPGLAGVNTGELFF. CDR3 in DNA: TGTGCCTGGTCAGCTCCGGGACTAGCGGGGGTAAACACCGGGGAGCTGTTTTTT.

The V call is TRBV6-5, the J call TRBJ2-3; 11 bases match TRBD1. V was pared by 2 bases and J by 4 bases, with 2 bases of the junction left unmatched. Germline CDR1 and CDR2: MNHEY and SVGAGI. This CDR3 comprises 15 residues. CDR3 region: CASSYRDRGADTQYF. CDR3 nucleotide sequence: TGTGCCAGCAGTTACCGGGACAGGGGGGCAGATACGCAGTATTTT.

This chain uses TRBV13 with TRBJ2-1; D may be TRBD2 (5 bases). Trimming pared 3 bases from V and 7 bases from J, leaving 19 bases between. Looked up from germline, CDR1 is PRHDT and CDR2 is FYEKMQ (reference sequence). The CDR3 is 16 amino acids. The CDR3 loop reads CASSFASQTGYNEQFF. The CDR3 region has the DNA TGTGCCAGCAGCTTCGCCTCGCAAACGGGGTATAATGAGCAGTTCTTC.

The chain combines TRBV9 with TRBJ2-2; TRBD2 agrees at 12 bases. Germline CDR1 SGDLS, CDR2 YYNGEE. The CDR3 sequence is 19 residues long. The V segment lost 0 bases and the J segment 5 bases; nucleotides outside the gene matches: 11. Here the CDR3 DNA reads TGTGCCAGCAGCGTAGGCGATCACAGGGGACTAGCGGGTACCGGGGAGCTGTTTTTT. This encodes CASSVGDHRGLAGTGELFF.

The gene calls are TRBV12-3 or TRBV12-4 and TRBJ1-2, with unresolved D. Trimming pared 5 bases from V and 8 bases from J, leaving 12 bases between. CDR3 length: 12 amino acids. The CDR3 region is CASSGEDRGYTF. The CDR3 DNA follows: TGTGCCAGCAGTGGGGAGGATCGGGGCTACACCTTC.